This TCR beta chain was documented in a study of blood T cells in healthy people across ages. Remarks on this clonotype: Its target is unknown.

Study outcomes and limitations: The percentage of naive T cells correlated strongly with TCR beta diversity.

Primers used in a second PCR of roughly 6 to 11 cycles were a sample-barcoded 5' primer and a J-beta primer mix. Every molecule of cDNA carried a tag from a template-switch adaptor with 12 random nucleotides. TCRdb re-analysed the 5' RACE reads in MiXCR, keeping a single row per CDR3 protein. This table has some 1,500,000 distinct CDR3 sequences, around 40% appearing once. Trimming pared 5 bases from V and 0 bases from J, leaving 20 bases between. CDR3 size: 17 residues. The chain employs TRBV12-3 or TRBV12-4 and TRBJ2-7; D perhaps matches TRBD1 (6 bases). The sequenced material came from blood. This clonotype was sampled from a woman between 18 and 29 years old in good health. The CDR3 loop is CASSAGSQGPSSYEQYF. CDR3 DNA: TGTGCCAGCAGTGCCGGGTCACAGGGTCCTAGCTCCTACGAGCAGTACTTC.